A selection of T cell receptor beta chains follows, all from one sample in a study of shared clonotypes between healthy human individuals. The repertoire was sequenced with immunoSEQ multiplex PCR; TCRdb's copy has only in-frame clones and lacks some. The sample comprises some 2 million clones, about 95% of which are singletons, and more than 0.9% rests with the top ten. Sequenced input: naive CD8+ T cells sorted from blood. The receptor set was obtained from a man aged 18 to 29 in good health. Both conserved end residues are part of each CDR3. Each record gives: V gene, J gene, CDR3 protein.

>TRBV7-7|TRBJ2-3
CASSLGVGIPDTQYF
>TRBV9|TRBJ2-7
CASSVEGTTYEQYF
>TRBV5-1|TRBJ2-1
CASSRGQYNEQFF
>TRBV9|TRBJ1-1
CASSGLNTEAFF
>TRBV4-1|TRBJ1-6
CASSQATGVASPLHF
>TRBV7-8|TRBJ2-1
CASSLASGLNEQFF
>TRBV21-1|TRBJ1-5
CASSKDLGTGPSNQPQHF
>TRBV19|TRBJ1-1
CASKSGEDTEAFF
>TRBV5-4|TRBJ1-2
CASSLSAGIGYTF
>TRBV6-6|TRBJ1-2
CASSYVGSYTF
>TRBV19|TRBJ1-1
CASSPTLGDEAFF
>TRBV5-6|TRBJ2-7
CASSFSASEQYF
>TRBV5-4|TRBJ2-1
CASSLLSLNEQFF
>TRBV27|TRBJ2-7
CASAERPSSYEQYF
>TRBV7-9|TRBJ2-3
CASSLVEDTQYF
>TRBV10-1|TRBJ2-7
CASRGAYEQYF
>TRBV6-1|TRBJ2-7
CASSEDGTVSNEQYF
>TRBV7-9|TRBJ2-3
CASSPGTSGTDTQYF
>TRBV7-9|TRBJ1-1
CASSSPRTGNTEAFF
>TRBV19|TRBJ1-4
CASTATGGLNEKLFF
>TRBV27|TRBJ1-1
CASSFGTLNTEAFF
>TRBV10-3|TRBJ1-4
CAISEPDRGYEKLFF
>TRBV27|TRBJ2-7
CASSFGGNTYEQYF
>TRBV27|TRBJ1-1
CASSHRDRDRRAFF
>TRBV10-2|TRBJ2-7
CASSEGQTSGSLYEQYF
>TRBV11-2|TRBJ1-1
CASSLDPAMNTEAFF
>TRBV12-5|TRBJ1-1
CASGSDQGRTGTEAFF
>TRBV7-9|TRBJ1-2
CASSVGVGDGYTF
>TRBV4-3|TRBJ2-7
CASSLDRGQYEQYF
>TRBV5-4|TRBJ2-1
CASSFSSGRSLANEQFF
>TRBV14|TRBJ2-1
CASSQETDSYNEQFF
>TRBV6-5|TRBJ2-7
CASSSLDSEQYF
>TRBV13|TRBJ2-7
CASSLGLVASYEQYF
>TRBV13|TRBJ2-2
CASSSGHDTGELFF
>TRBV6-1|TRBJ1-2
CASSESVTVGYGYTF
>TRBV15|TRBJ2-1
CATSRAGTSGTDDEQFF
>TRBV30|TRBJ2-1
CAWSSGGGYNEQFF
>TRBV30|TRBJ1-3
CAWSVGAERYSGNTIYF
>TRBV7-3|TRBJ2-5
CASSLTGGWQETQYF
>TRBV27|TRBJ2-7
CASSFSRDPTYEQYF
>TRBV5-1|TRBJ2-7
CASSFGRSYEQYF
>TRBV11-2|TRBJ2-3
CASSPAVWSEADTQYF
>TRBV5-4|TRBJ2-7
CASSLDPGYEQYF
>TRBV6-5|TRBJ2-1
CASMVGLASYNEQFF
>TRBV10-3|TRBJ1-2
CAISEPGQKDYGYTF
>TRBV10-3|TRBJ2-1
CAISAEPGGNEQFF
>TRBV6-5|TRBJ1-1
CASSTGNTEAFF
>TRBV28|TRBJ1-2
CASSPPGQVNYGYTF
>TRBV2|TRBJ2-5
CASSRIAGEIETQYF
>TRBV29-1|TRBJ2-5
CSVRQGAREQYF
>TRBV29-1|TRBJ2-3
CSVETGTDTQYF
>TRBV7-9|TRBJ1-1
CASSAAGGANTEAFF
>TRBV4-3|TRBJ2-7
CASSQVEGAYEQYF
>TRBV11-2|TRBJ2-4
CASSLDGVGSKNIQYF